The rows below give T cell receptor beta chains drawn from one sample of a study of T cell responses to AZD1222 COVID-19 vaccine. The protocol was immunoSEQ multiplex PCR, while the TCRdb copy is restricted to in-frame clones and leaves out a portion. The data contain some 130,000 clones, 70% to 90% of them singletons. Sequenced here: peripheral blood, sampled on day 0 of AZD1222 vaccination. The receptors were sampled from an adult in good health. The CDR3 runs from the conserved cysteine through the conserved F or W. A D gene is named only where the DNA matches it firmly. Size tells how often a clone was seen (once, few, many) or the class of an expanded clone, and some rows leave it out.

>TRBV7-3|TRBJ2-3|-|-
TGTGCCAGCAGCCATCAGGGGGGTGCGCAGTATTTT
CASSHQGGAQYF
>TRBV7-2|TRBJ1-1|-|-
TGTGCCAGCAGCTTGAGCAGAAACACTGAAGCTTTCTTT
CASSLSRNTEAFF
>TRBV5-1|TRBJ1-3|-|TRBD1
TGCGCCAGCACCATGCAGGGGGTCAGCTCTGGAAACACCATATATTTT
CASTMQGVSSGNTIYF
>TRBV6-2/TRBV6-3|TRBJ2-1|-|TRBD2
TGTGCCAGCAGTTACGAGGGCGGGAGGGCCAATGAGCAGTTCTTC
CASSYEGGRANEQFF
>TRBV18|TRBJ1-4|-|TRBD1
TGTGCCAGCTCACCCGGACAGGGTTCGGATGAAAAACTGTTTTTT
CASSPGQGSDEKLFF
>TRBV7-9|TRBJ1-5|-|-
TGTGCCAGCAGCTTCGGGGGCCGGGGGGGGCCCCAGCATTTT
CASSFGGRGGPQHF
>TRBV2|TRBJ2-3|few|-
TGTGCCAGCGTCCGGATAATAGATACGCAGTATTTT
CASVRIIDTQYF
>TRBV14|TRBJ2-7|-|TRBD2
TGTGCCAGCAGCCTAGCGGGTTCCTACGAGCAGTACTTC
CASSLAGSYEQYF
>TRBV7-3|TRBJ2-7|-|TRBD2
TGTGCCAGCAGCCTCAGACTAGCGGGGCCCTACGAGCAGTACTTC
CASSLRLAGPYEQYF
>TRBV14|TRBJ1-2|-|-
TGTGCCAGCAGCCAAGTAGGAGGCGCCGGAGACTCATATGGCTACACCTTC
CASSQVGGAGDSYGYTF
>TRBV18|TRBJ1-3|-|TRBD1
TGTGCCAGCTCACCAGAGAGAAGGGGGCCTGGAAACACCATATATTTT
CASSPERRGPGNTIYF
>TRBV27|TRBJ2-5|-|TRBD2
TGTGCCAGCAGATCAACCGGGACTAGTGTCGGTGAGACCCAGTACTTC
CASRSTGTSVGETQYF
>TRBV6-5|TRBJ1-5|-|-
TGTGCCAGCAGTTACTCGGGGGTATTGAGTCAGCCCCAGCATTTT
CASSYSGVLSQPQHF
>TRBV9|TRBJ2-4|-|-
TGTGCCAGCAGCGTAGGTCGTGGGGGGACAGCGGGAGTTTCGGACATTCAGTACTTC
CASSVGRGGTAGVSDIQYF
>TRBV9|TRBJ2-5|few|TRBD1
TGTGCCAGCAGCGTAGGTGGGACAGGGGGAGAGACCCAGTACTTC
CASSVGGTGGETQYF
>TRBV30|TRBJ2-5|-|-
TGTGCCTGGAGTGTCCGGGGGGCTGGGGAGACCCAGTACTTC
CAWSVRGAGETQYF
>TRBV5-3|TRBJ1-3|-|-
TGTGCCAGCCGGGACCGATCGGCAATTACTGGAAACACCATATATTTT
CASRDRSAITGNTIYF
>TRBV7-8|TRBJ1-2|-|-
TGCGCCAGCATAGGCGCTTCCTCGGGTGGCTACACCTTC
CASIGASSGGYTF
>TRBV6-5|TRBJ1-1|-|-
TGTGCCAGCAGTAACGCGGCCGGGGTGAACACTGAAGCTTTCTTT
CASSNAAGVNTEAFF
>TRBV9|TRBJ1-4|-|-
TGTGCCAGCAGCGTAGAAGGGTCTAATGAAAAACTGTTTTTT
CASSVEGSNEKLFF
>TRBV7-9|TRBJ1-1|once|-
TGTGCCAGCAGCTTGGCAGGGAACACTGAAGCTTTCTTT
CASSLAGNTEAFF
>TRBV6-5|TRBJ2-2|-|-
TGTGCCAGCAGTTTCGGGGGCCCCACCGGGGAGCTGTTTTTT
CASSFGGPTGELFF
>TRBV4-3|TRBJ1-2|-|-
TGCGCCAGCAGCGAACAACGGAGCCTTCCTAACTATGGCTACACCTTC
CASSEQRSLPNYGYTF
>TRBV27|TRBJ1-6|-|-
TGTGCCAGCAGTGTCATAGCAGGTTCAGGTTCACCCCTCCACTTT
CASSVIAGSGSPLHF
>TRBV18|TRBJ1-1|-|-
TGTGCCAGCTCACCCGGGGTTTCGGGGAACACTGAAGCTTTCTTT
CASSPGVSGNTEAFF
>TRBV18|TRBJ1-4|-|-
TGTGCCAGCTCACCTTCTAATGAAAAACTGTTTTTT
CASSPSNEKLFF
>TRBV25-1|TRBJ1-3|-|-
TGTGCCAGCAGTGAACCGGGGGGAAACACCATATATTTT
CASSEPGGNTIYF
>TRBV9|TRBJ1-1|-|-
TGTGCCAGCAGCGCAGAGCCTCAGGGGAACACTGAAGCTTTCTTT
CASSAEPQGNTEAFF